One sample yielded the 30 T cell receptor beta chains listed below, sequenced in a study of cytomegalovirus exposure and HLA in healthy donors. Both 60 Vbeta primers and 13 Jbeta primers went into the PCR. The protocol was immunoSEQ multiplex PCR, while the TCRdb copy is restricted to in-frame clones and leaves out a portion. The table has approximately 110,000 clones, roughly 73% seen once. What was sequenced was PBMCs. These receptors all come from a young woman in good health and CMV-seronegative.

The chain combines TRBV7-9 with TRBJ1-2; 12 bases map to TRBD1. The germline V gene encodes CDR1 SEHNR and CDR2 FQNEAQ (reference sequence). V shed 5 bases and J 3 bases; nucleotides not matched to a gene: 4. The CDR3 is 15 residues long. The CDR3 loop is CASSRDRGRDYGYTF. DNA of the CDR3: TGTGCCAGCAGCCGGGACAGGGGGCGAGACTATGGCTACACCTTC.

V gene TRBV2 combines with J gene TRBJ2-5; 9 nucleotides match TRBD1. The J call is doubtful: the DNA matches TRBJ2-7 better. The length of the CDR3 is 14 residues. Germline loops: CDR1 SNHLY, CDR2 FYNNEI. The CDR3 sequence is CASRAGTGYYEQYF. For the CDR3, the DNA is TGTGCCAGCAGGGCCGGGACAGGGTATTACGAGCAGTACTTC.

This clone was counted once. The V and J genes are TRBV30 and TRBJ1-5, with 8 bases aligning to TRBD1. V lost 2 bases to trimming and J lost 2 bases; unmatched junction nucleotides: 8. Germline V gives CDR1 GTSNPN, CDR2 SVGIG (reference sequence). This CDR3 comprises 16 residues. The CDR3 DNA follows: TGTGCCTGGAGTCCAATTGGACAGGGTGGCAATCAGCCCCAGCATTTT. It yields the protein CAWSPIGQGGNQPQHF.

CDR3 in DNA: TGTGCCATCAGTTGGGACATAGCTAACTATGGCTACACCTTC. Amino acid sequence: CAISWDIANYGYTF. This sequence joins TRBV10-3 and TRBJ1-2; tentatively, D is TRBD1 (6 bases). The CDR3 contains 14 residues. V was pared by 5 bases and J by 0 bases, with 10 bases between. CDR1 ENHRY and CDR2 SYGVKD come from the germline V gene.

J is TRBJ1-5 and V is TRBV6-6; 10 bases line up with TRBD1. Germline trimming cut 6 bases from V and 2 bases from J; bases unmatched to any gene: 4. The germline gives CDR1 MNHNY, CDR2 SVGAGI (reference sequence). The CDR3 consists of 15 residues. The chain's CDR3 is CASSPDRGGNQPQHF. The CDR3 DNA reads TGTGCCAGCAGCCCGGACAGGGGGGGCAATCAGCCCCAGCATTTT.

The chain couples TRBV5-1 to TRBJ2-3, with a tentative D call TRBD2 (6 bases). The CDR3 covers 16 residues. The germline CDR1 and CDR2 sequences are SGHRS and YFSETQ. Trimming removed 0 bases at V and 3 bases at J, with 14 bases between. CDR3 residues: CASSLVYSGGTDTQYF. DNA of the CDR3: TGCGCCAGCAGCTTGGTTTATAGCGGAGGGACAGATACGCAGTATTTT.

The chain combines TRBV15 with TRBJ1-1; weak D call: TRBD1 (5 bases). The CDR3 consists of 13 residues. Trimming shortened V by 5 bases and J by 6 bases, and 13 bases separated the two germline ends. Germline CDR1 LNHNV, CDR2 YYDKDF (reference sequence). CDR3 coding DNA: TGTGCCACCAGCGGGACTTGGGGGGCTGAAGCTTTCTTT. Translation: CATSGTWGAEAFF.

This chain connects TRBV5-4 to TRBJ2-1, with D perhaps TRBD2 (6 bases). V was trimmed by 3 bases and J by 12 bases, leaving 16 bases between them. The length of the CDR3 is 13 residues. Germline lookup yields CDR1 SGHNT and CDR2 YYREEE (reference sequence). The CDR3 spells CASSSEGIPGQFF. CDR3 DNA: TGTGCCAGCAGCTCGGAGGGGATACCGGGGCAGTTCTTC. The variable domain in full, completed from reference TRBV5-4 and TRBJ2-1, reads ETGVTQSPTHLIKTRGQQVTLRCSSQSGHNTVSWYQQALGQGPQFIFQYYREEENGRGNFPPRFSGLQFPNYSSELNVNALELDDSALYLCASSSEGIPGQFFGPGTRLTVL.

The genes are TRBV5-1 and TRBJ1-1; D call uncertain. The CDR3 covers 12 residues. V was shortened by 0 bases and J by 5 bases, with 5 bases between the two germline ends. Germline V gene data show CDR1 as SGHRS and CDR2 as YFSETQ. Here the CDR3 DNA reads TGCGCCAGCAGCTTGGGGAGGACTGAAGCTTTCTTT. It yields the protein CASSLGRTEAFF.

This clone was counted a few times. The CDR3 DNA reads as TGTGCCAGCAGTACAGGGGAGGCCGGGGAGCTGTTTTTT. This codes for CASSTGEAGELFF. This sequence joins TRBV6-4 and TRBJ2-2; D perhaps matches TRBD1 (7 bases). CDR3 size: 13 residues. The V end lost 5 bases, the J end lost 6 bases, and 10 bases lay between the germline ends. Per the germline V gene, CDR1 is MRHNA and CDR2 is SNTAGT.

The gene calls are TRBV4-3 and TRBJ1-6, with D maybe TRBD1 (5 bases). Germline values: CDR1 LGHNA, CDR2 YSLEER. V lost 1 base and J 6 bases, leaving 13 bases between the germline ends. This CDR3 has 16 amino acids. CDR3 in amino acids: CASSQAQGEGNSPLHF. The CDR3 DNA follows: TGCGCCAGCAGCCAAGCCCAGGGTGAAGGTAATTCACCCCTCCACTTT.

V is TRBV6-5 and J is TRBJ1-2; D is undetermined. Trimming removed 2 bases at V and 7 bases at J, with 20 bases between. This CDR3 spans 16 amino acids. Germline V gene sequence: CDR1 MNHEY, CDR2 SVGAGI. This chain's CDR3 is CASSYVGRSKESGYTF. Here the CDR3 DNA reads TGTGCCAGCAGTTACGTCGGGAGGTCTAAGGAAAGTGGCTACACCTTC.

The chain has TRBV5-6 and TRBJ1-6; 9 bases match TRBD1. CDR1 and CDR2 (germline): SGHDT, YYEEEE. The CDR3 is made up of 14 amino acids. V lost 0 bases to trimming and J lost 14 bases; unmatched junction nucleotides: 6. The CDR3 protein is CASSLVDRGCALHF. CDR3 nucleotide sequence: TGTGCCAGCAGCTTGGTGGACAGGGGATGCGCCCTCCACTTT.

This clone was seen only once. The gene calls are TRBV6-5 and TRBJ1-2; a weak D match, TRBD1 (6 bases). Per germline, CDR1 MNHEY and CDR2 SVGAGI. CDR3 length: 13 amino acids. V lost 7 bases, J lost 7 bases, and 16 bases lay in between. The CDR3 region has the DNA TGTGCCAGCATAAAAGGGGGTTCAGGTGGCTACACCTTC. It specifies CASIKGGSGGYTF.

This clone has a handful of counts. Other DNA sequences in the same sample also yield this CDR3. V usage is TRBV30 and J usage is TRBJ2-1; 7 bases align to TRBD2. Germline lookup yields CDR1 GTSNPN and CDR2 SVGIG (reference sequence). The CDR3 consists of 15 residues. V was clipped by 3 bases and J by 6 bases; unmatched bases: 11. The CDR3 nucleotides are TGTGCCTGGAGCCATCAAGCGGGAAAAGGCAATGAGCAGTTCTTC. This sequence encodes CAWSHQAGKGNEQFF.

This clone has a handful of counts. The V call is TRBV7-9, the J call TRBJ1-4, with a possible D match to TRBD1 (6 bases). Deletions cut 0 bases from V and 0 bases from J, with 8 bases between. CDR1 is SEHNR and CDR2 is FQNEAQ in the germline V gene (reference sequence). This CDR3 comprises 16 residues. CDR3 sequence: CASSLATGPTNEKLFF. The CDR3 DNA sequence: TGTGCCAGCAGCTTAGCGACAGGTCCAACTAATGAAAAACTGTTTTTT. The full variable domain, its missing parts supplied by reference TRBV7-9 and TRBJ1-4, is DTGVSQNPRHKITKRGQNVTFRCDPISEHNRLYWYRQTLGQGPEFLTYFQNEAQLEKSRLLSDRFSAERPKGSFSTLEIQRTEQGDSAMYLCASSLATGPTNEKLFFGSGTQLSVL.

The chain combines TRBV27 with TRBJ2-7, with D perhaps matching TRBD2 (5 bases). V was clipped by 8 bases and J by 0 bases, with 11 bases between them. The germline V gene encodes CDR1 MNHEY and CDR2 SMNVEV (reference sequence). The CDR3 contains 13 residues. This CDR3 reads CASGSGSSYEQYF. The CDR3, as DNA: TGTGCCAGCGGATCGGGGTCCTCCTACGAGCAGTACTTC.

V and J are TRBV6-6 and TRBJ1-1; D is uncertain. The ends were cut back, 2 bases at V and 0 bases at J, with 4 bases in the middle. This CDR3 comprises 13 residues. The germline V gene encodes CDR1 MNHNY and CDR2 SVGAGI (reference sequence). This chain's CDR3 is CASSYAMNTEAFF. CDR3 coding DNA: TGTGCCAGCAGTTACGCGATGAACACTGAAGCTTTCTTT.

The V call is TRBV7-9, the J call TRBJ2-3; maybe TRBD2 (6 bases). CDR1 and CDR2 from the germline V gene are SEHNR and FQNEAQ (reference sequence). V shed 1 base and J shed 5 bases, with 7 bases lying between them. The CDR3 extends over 13 amino acids. The CDR3 protein is CASSLGLEDTQYF. The CDR3 DNA follows: TGTGCCAGCAGCTTAGGACTAGAAGATACGCAGTATTTT.

The chain uses TRBV7-8 and TRBJ2-7, with D uncertain. Germline CDR1 is SGHVS and CDR2 is FQNEAQ. Trimming removed 1 base from V and 3 bases from J, with 10 bases in between. This CDR3 is built from 14 residues. The CDR3 DNA reads as TGTGCCAGCAGCTTAGGGGTTAGCAGCTACGAGCAGTACTTC. Protein: CASSLGVSSYEQYF.

The V call is TRBV5-5, the J call TRBJ1-1; D possibly corresponds to TRBD1 (5 bases). Germline CDR1 reads SGHKS; CDR2 reads YYEKEE (reference sequence). V was pared by 3 bases and J by 5 bases, with 11 bases between. This CDR3 is 13 amino acids long. The CDR3 nucleotides are TGTGCCAGCAGCTGGGACGGGGGAACTGAAGCTTTCTTT. Amino acid sequence: CASSWDGGTEAFF.

The chain employs TRBV5-6 and TRBJ1-2; the D gene is possibly TRBD1 (6 bases). The germline CDR1 and CDR2 sequences are SGHDT and YYEEEE. V dropped 0 bases and J dropped 8 bases, with 11 bases sitting between them. This CDR3 spans 13 amino acids. The CDR3 region is CASSLVQGGGYTF. The CDR3 bases are TGTGCCAGCAGCTTGGTACAGGGTGGGGGCTACACCTTC.

This chain connects TRBV18 to TRBJ1-6; D unclear. Deletions cut 5 bases from V and 3 bases from J, with 14 bases between. CDR3 size: 16 residues. Germline V lookup: CDR1 KGHSH, CDR2 LQKENI. The CDR3 DNA reads TGTGCCAGCTCAGGGCGCGAACCGAGCTATAATTCACCCCTCCACTTT. Protein sequence: CASSGREPSYNSPLHF.

This chain links TRBV5-6 with TRBJ1-2, with D perhaps TRBD1 (5 bases). Per germline, CDR1 SGHDT and CDR2 YYEEEE. V shed 1 base and J shed 8 bases, with 21 bases lying between them. The CDR3 length is 16 residues. CDR3 in amino acids: CASSLNPAGISPGYTF. CDR3 bases: TGTGCCAGCAGCTTGAATCCGGCAGGGATATCTCCGGGCTACACCTTC.

The chain links TRBV30 to TRBJ2-7, with 12 positions matching TRBD1. Germline CDR1 GTSNPN, CDR2 SVGIG (reference sequence). The CDR3 extends over 13 amino acids. J gave up 10 bases and V 3 bases, and 7 bases lay outside the gene matches. The CDR3 protein is CAWRGTGGHSQYF. DNA for the CDR3: TGTGCCTGGAGAGGGACAGGGGGCCACTCCCAGTACTTC.

This chain uses TRBV7-6 with TRBJ2-7; 7 bases map to TRBD1. The germline gives CDR1 SGHVS, CDR2 FNYEAQ. This CDR3 has 12 amino acids. Trimming cost V 3 bases and J 7 bases; bases outside gene matches: 3. The CDR3 nucleotides are TGTGCCAGCAGCTTCACAGGGGCGGAGCAGTACTTC. This codes for CASSFTGAEQYF.

This chain joins TRBV6-5 and TRBJ1-5, with TRBD1 identical over 7 bases. CDR1 MNHEY and CDR2 SVGAGI come from the germline V gene. The CDR3 loop spans 15 amino acids. Losses at the gene ends were 6 bases for V and 4 bases for J; bases not matched to a gene: 9. This chain's CDR3 is CASSPGTALNQPQHF. The CDR3, as DNA: TGTGCCAGCAGCCCCGGGACAGCGCTTAATCAGCCCCAGCATTTT.

The chain couples TRBV2 to TRBJ1-5, with D maybe TRBD1 (5 bases). There are 12 residues in the CDR3. Trimming removed 6 bases at V and 7 bases at J, with 10 bases between. Germline-derived CDR1 and CDR2 are SNHLY and FYNNEI. Here the CDR3 reads CASRLTAQPQHF. For the CDR3, the DNA is TGTGCCAGCAGGCTGACAGCCCAGCCCCAGCATTTT. The whole variable domain, remainder taken from reference TRBV2 and TRBJ1-5, is EPEVTQTPSHQVTQMGQEVILRCVPISNHLYFYWYRQILGQKVEFLVSFYNNEISEKSEIFDDQFSVERPDGSNFTLKIRSTKLEDSAMYFCASRLTAQPQHFGDGTRLSIL.

V is TRBV5-1 and J is TRBJ2-6, with 9 bases identical to TRBD1. Germline lookup yields CDR1 SGHRS and CDR2 YFSETQ. There are 14 residues in the CDR3. Trimming removed 7 bases from V and 8 bases from J; junction bases left unmatched: 7. CDR3 sequence: CASDSGTGPNVLTF. The CDR3 nucleotides are TGCGCCAGCGACTCCGGGACAGGGCCCAACGTCCTGACTTTC.

The rearrangement joins TRBV6-5 to TRBJ1-2; 9 nucleotides line up with TRBD1. The junction had 6 bases not matched to a gene; V was cut back by 2 bases and J by 5 bases. Germline CDR1 reads MNHEY; CDR2 reads SVGAGI. The CDR3 covers 15 residues. The DNA of the CDR3 is TGTGCCAGCAGTTACAAAAGACAGGGGGGGTATGGCTACACCTTC. Its translation: CASSYKRQGGYGYTF.